Below, 22 T cell receptor beta chains from the same sample are listed, as sequenced in a study of T-cell reconstitution after alpha-beta-depleted transplantation in children (dated by TCRdb to the mid-2010s). Libraries were built with PCR. The reads were generated on an Illumina HiSeq 2500. TCR libraries were prepared with molecular barcoding, using unique molecular identifiers to normalize TCRbeta repertoire quantification. TCRdb redid the processing of the public reads, applying fastp at Q25 and MiXCR, and retained in-frame beta chains. Entries are consolidated by CDR3 protein sequence, retaining the most common genes and DNA. In this sample the table shows about 440,000 distinct CDR3 sequences, around two fifths of which occur a single time. The leading ten clones occupy 27% of the sample. In the paper's terms, the treatment or condition label means: allogeneic hematopoietic cell transplantation with graft depleted of TCRalphabeta T cells and CD19 B cells.

The sample was PBMCs, taken before TCRalphabeta/CD19-depleted stem cell transplant. These receptors were obtained from a girl under 10 years old with aplastic anemia, due to receive a stem cell transplant.

The V gene is TRBV20-1, the J gene TRBJ2-7; 7 bases map to TRBD2. The CDR3 has 13 residues. Germline CDR1 is DFQATT and CDR2 is SNEGSKA (reference sequence). The CDR3 region is CGSGAGRSYEQYF. CDR3 in DNA: TGCGGATCTGGAGCGGGGCGATCCTACGAGCAGTACTTC.

Remarks on this clonotype: A read error may explain this, as a much larger clone is one base away. Because the CDR3 is missing its conserved closing phenylalanine or tryptophan, this is likely a read error. The chain links TRBV5-1 to TRBJ2-7; possibly TRBD2 for D (6 bases). This CDR3 is 16 amino acids long. Per germline, CDR1 SGHRS and CDR2 YFSETQ. Trimming removed 4 bases from V and 2 bases from J, with 19 bases in between. CDR3 residues: CASSPDVGREAYEQYI. The CDR3, as DNA: TGCGCCAGCAGCCCCGATGTTGGGCGGGAAGCCTACGAGCAGTACATC.

The sample holds a few counts of this clonotype. V and J are TRBV7-9 and TRBJ1-4; D is undetermined. The germline V and J ends were trimmed by 2 bases and 8 bases, with 12 bases remaining between them. The length of the CDR3 is 14 residues. Germline-derived CDR1 and CDR2 are SEHNR and FQNEAQ (reference sequence). This CDR3 reads CASSLRSGGEKLFF. In DNA form, the CDR3 reads TGTGCCAGCAGCTTAAGGTCAGGAGGAGAAAAACTGTTTTTT. The whole variable domain, remainder taken from reference TRBV7-9 and TRBJ1-4, is DTGVSQNPRHKITKRGQNVTFRCDPISEHNRLYWYRQTLGQGPEFLTYFQNEAQLEKSRLLSDRFSAERPKGSFSTLEIQRTEQGDSAMYLCASSLRSGGEKLFFGSGTQLSVL.

J is TRBJ1-1 and V is TRBV6-5; D may be TRBD1 (5 bases). Germline CDR1 MNHEY, CDR2 SVGAGI. V lost 2 bases to trimming and J lost 1 base, with 8 bases between them. The CDR3 spans 14 residues. For the CDR3, the DNA is TGTGCCAGCAGTTACGGGACCCCGAACACTGAAGCTTTCTTT. This sequence encodes CASSYGTPNTEAFF.

The rearrangement joins TRBV20-1 to TRBJ2-1; D not resolved. This CDR3 region has 11 residues. Germline V gene data show CDR1 as DFQATT and CDR2 as SNEGSKA (reference sequence). V lost 5 bases, J lost 15 bases, and 17 bases lay in between. In DNA form, the CDR3 reads TGCAGTGCTCAATTTAACCTGGCCCGGTTCTTC. Amino acids: CSAQFNLARFF.

The CDR3 bases are TGTGCCAGCACGCGGAAGAACACCGGGGAGCTGTTTTTT. This translates into CASTRKNTGELFF. The chain combines TRBV28 with TRBJ2-2; D is uncertain. CDR1 and CDR2 (germline): MDHEN, SYDVKM. Trimming removed 7 bases from V and 1 base from J, with 7 bases in between. This CDR3 comprises 13 residues.

This clonotype was recorded a few times. The chain uses TRBV6-1 and TRBJ2-3; TRBD2 is a possible D gene (5 bases). Germline lookup yields CDR1 MNHNS and CDR2 SASEGT. CDR3 length: 14 residues. The V end lost 8 bases, the J end lost 2 bases, and 14 bases lay between the germline ends. CDR3 sequence (DNA): TGTGCCAGCGCGAACGGGGATTTCACAGATACGCAGTATTTT. Translated: CASANGDFTDTQYF.

This clonotype was counted a few times. The rearrangement links TRBV5-1 to TRBJ1-5; 7 bases are shared with TRBD1. The CDR3 consists of 15 residues. Germline trimming cut 5 bases from V and 0 bases from J; bases unmatched to any gene: 5. Germline lookup yields CDR1 SGHRS and CDR2 YFSETQ. The CDR3 region has the DNA TGCGCCAGCAGGAGGACAGGAGATAGCAATCAGCCCCAGCATTTT. Translated: CASRRTGDSNQPQHF.

J is TRBJ1-1 and V is TRBV20-1, with D uncertain. The germline gives CDR1 DFQATT, CDR2 SNEGSKA (reference sequence). The length of the CDR3 is 15 residues. V was shortened by 3 bases and J by 2 bases, with 16 bases between the two germline ends. The CDR3 DNA follows: TGCAGTGCTAGTTCTAGCCGGTCACCCAACACTGAAGCTTTCTTT. Its translation is CSASSSRSPNTEAFF.

Many counts were recorded for this clonotype. The rearrangement joins TRBV5-1 to TRBJ2-7; 11 positions match TRBD2. V was clipped by 3 bases and J by 5 bases; unmatched bases: 10. This CDR3 is 16 amino acids long. The germline CDR1 and CDR2 sequences are SGHRS and YFSETQ. For the CDR3, the DNA is TGCGCCAGCAGCTCATTAGCGGGAGGGCTGGGCGACGAGCAGTACTTC. This sequence encodes CASSSLAGGLGDEQYF.

This clonotype was recorded a few times. V and J are TRBV25-1 and TRBJ2-2; a possible D gene is TRBD1 (6 bases). V was pared by 2 bases and J by 3 bases, with 19 bases between. Per the germline V gene, CDR1 is MGHDK and CDR2 is SYGVNS. The CDR3 has 18 amino acids. The CDR3 is CASSEISEQGMHTGELFF. CDR3 coding DNA: TGTGCCAGCAGTGAAATTTCGGAGCAGGGGATGCACACCGGGGAGCTGTTTTTT.

The chain carries TRBV15 and TRBJ2-3, with D possibly TRBD2 on 5 matching bases. The CDR3 loop spans 14 amino acids. Germline CDR1 and CDR2: LNHNV and YYDKDF (reference sequence). Trimming removed 0 bases from V and 6 bases from J, with 10 bases in between. The CDR3 DNA follows: TGTGCCACCAGCAGAGAGGGGAGACCCGATACGCAGTATTTT. Its translation is CATSREGRPDTQYF.

Remarks on this clonotype: Because the CDR3 is missing its conserved closing phenylalanine or tryptophan, this is likely a read error. The J gene is TRBJ2-7, the V gene TRBV6-1; 12 bases are a match to TRBD2. V gave up 4 bases and J gave up 0 bases; unmatched junction bases: 4. CDR1 MNHNS and CDR2 SASEGT come from the germline V gene. The CDR3 runs to 16 residues. CDR3 sequence reads: CASSGTSGDLSYEQYL. For the CDR3, the DNA is TGTGCCAGCAGTGGGACTAGCGGGGACCTCTCCTACGAGCAGTACCTC.

The rearrangement joins TRBV28 to TRBJ2-1; the D is unclear. CDR3 length: 14 residues. V lost 2 bases to trimming and J lost 2 bases, with 7 bases between them. Per the germline V gene, CDR1 is MDHEN and CDR2 is SYDVKM. Here the CDR3 reads CASSLGRTYNEQFF. The CDR3 region has the DNA TGTGCCAGCAGTTTAGGTCGGACCTACAATGAGCAGTTCTTC. Full variable domain (missing parts from reference TRBV28 and TRBJ2-1): DVKVTQSSRYLVKRTGEKVFLECVQDMDHENMFWYRQDPGLGLRLIYFSYDVKMKEKGDIPEGYSVSREKKERFSLILESASTNQTSMYLCASSLGRTYNEQFFGPGTRLTVL.

This clonotype appeared a few times. The chain links TRBV27 to TRBJ2-1; 7 nucleotides agree with TRBD1. The CDR3 contains 15 residues. Unmatched junction bases numbered 7, after V lost 2 bases and J lost 6 bases. Germline-derived CDR1 and CDR2 are MNHEY and SMNVEV (reference sequence). CDR3 loop: CASSLGKGAFNEQFF. The DNA of the CDR3 is TGTGCCAGCAGTTTAGGGAAGGGGGCTTTCAATGAGCAGTTCTTC.

The chain employs TRBV5-1 and TRBJ2-7, with TRBD2 matching over 8 bases. CDR3 length: 16 residues. V lost 5 bases and J lost 6; bases outside the gene matches: 16. Looked up from germline, CDR1 is SGHRS and CDR2 is YFSETQ. The CDR3 is CASRRQPGLETGEQYF. The CDR3 bases are TGCGCCAGCAGACGACAGCCGGGACTAGAAACCGGCGAGCAGTACTTC.

The chain has TRBV5-1 and TRBJ2-7; no clear D gene. CDR1 SGHRS and CDR2 YFSETQ come from the germline V gene. The V end lost 0 bases, the J end lost 0 bases, and 10 bases lay between the germline ends. CDR3 length: 15 residues. The CDR3 region has the DNA TGCGCCAGCAGCTTGGTAACAGCTTCCTCCTACGAGCAGTACTTC. It encodes CASSLVTASSYEQYF.

The chain recombines TRBV6-5 with TRBJ2-3; TRBD1 agrees at 7 bases. Germline CDR1 MNHEY, CDR2 SVGAGI. V dropped 2 bases and J dropped 6; count of bases not matched to a gene: 5. The CDR3 covers 14 residues. The CDR3: CASSYGQDPDTQYF. CDR3 DNA sequence: TGTGCCAGCAGTTACGGACAGGATCCGGATACGCAGTATTTT.

This chain uses TRBV12-3 or TRBV12-4 with TRBJ2-1, with 11 bases aligning to TRBD2. The CDR3 totals 14 residues. The V segment lost 5 bases and the J segment 12 bases; nucleotides outside the gene matches: 9. CDR3 in amino acids: CASSIRLAGNRQFF. Written as DNA, the CDR3 is TGTGCCAGCAGTATCAGACTAGCGGGAAATAGGCAGTTCTTC.

The CDR3 sequence is CASSWDRGGNEQFF. Written as DNA, the CDR3 is TGTGCCAGCAGTTGGGACAGGGGAGGGAATGAGCAGTTCTTC. The V gene is TRBV6-5, the J gene TRBJ2-1; 10 positions agree with TRBD1. This CDR3 is built from 14 residues. CDR1 is MNHEY and CDR2 is SVGAGI in the germline V gene. Trimming at V came to 4 bases and at J to 7 bases, leaving 4 bases not matched to a gene.

The chain joins TRBV5-1 to TRBJ2-4, with D tentatively TRBD1 (8 bases). V was pared by 4 bases and J by 9 bases, with 17 bases between. The CDR3 is made up of 14 amino acids. Germline CDR1 SGHRS, CDR2 YFSETQ. The CDR3 DNA sequence: TGCGCCAGCAGCAGCGGGACAGGCGAGGGCATTCAGTACTTC. Translation: CASSSGTGEGIQYF.

The CDR3 nucleotides read TGTGCCAGCAGCTTGTGGACCCAAGAGACCCAGTACTTC. It yields the protein CASSLWTQETQYF. The J gene is TRBJ2-5, the V gene TRBV5-6; no clear D. The V end was cut by 1 base, the J end by 1 base, with 5 bases between. There are 13 residues in the CDR3. Germline CDR1 SGHDT, CDR2 YYEEEE.